This entry describes one T cell receptor beta chain. Per the germline V gene, CDR1 is SEHNR and CDR2 is FQNEAQ (reference sequence). This CDR3 is 15 amino acids long. V lost 3 bases and J lost 4, with 15 bases in between. These data come from a study of blood T cell repertoires in COVID-19. For the study at large: PBMCs, B-cell-depleted T cells, or T cells were the source of the cDNA or gDNA that made up the material.

Individuals aged about 18 to 89 years were recruited from approximately 24 US areas. Cohort allocation depended upon clinical history that participants reported. Authors' processing steps: Cell counts per sample came from amplifying reference gene primers. Here immunoSEQ multiplex PCR was the method, and the copy in TCRdb shows in-frame clones only, minus some. V, J and clone size reflect that table, while D and trimming were determined from the DNA. The sample has under 200,000 clones, approximately 88% seen once; the top ten hold approximately 6.6%. The V gene is TRBV7-9, the J gene TRBJ1-2; TRBD1 might be the D (6 bases). The material sequenced was PBMCs or T cells enriched from blood (not recorded which). This sequence originates from a woman aged 45-59 years who had recovered from COVID-19. The CDR3 coding sequence is TGTGCCAGCAGCTTGGCCTGGACAGCTAGCTATGGCTACACCTTC. It codes for CASSLAWTASYGYTF.